This is a list of T cell receptor beta chains from one sample in a study of OX40 agonist ivuxolimab in advanced cancers. Only in-frame clones appear in the TCRdb table, and some are missing; sequencing was by immunoSEQ multiplex PCR. The sample lists some 49,000 clones, about 85% occurring once. The starting material was CD4+ or CD8+ T cells sorted from blood, obtained in a trial of the OX40 agonist ivuxolimab. The receptors come from an adult with an advanced solid tumor such as melanoma, head and neck, liver or kidney cancer. Each CDR3 is given with its conserved first and last residue. The D gene is left open where the match is weak. Some rows have no size entry. The others give once, few or many, or a class for an expanded clone.

D	J	V	size	CDR3	DNA
-	TRBJ2-7	TRBV5-6	-	CASRSISGTYEQYF	TGTGCCAGCAGATCCATTAGCGGTACCTACGAGCAGTACTTC
TRBD1	TRBJ2-3	TRBV11-3	-	CASSPHGTGITDTQYF	TGTGCCAGCAGCCCCCACGGGACAGGGATAACAGATACGCAGTATTTT
-	TRBJ2-7	TRBV11-3	-	CASSLVYSDEQYF	TGTGCCAGCAGCTTAGTCTATAGTGACGAGCAGTACTTC
TRBD1	TRBJ1-1	TRBV6-1	-	CASSEGATEAFF	TGTGCCAGCAGCGAGGGGGCCACTGAAGCTTTCTTT
-	TRBJ1-4	TRBV7-9	-	CASSLDGEKLFF	TGTGCCAGCAGCTTAGACGGTGAAAAACTGTTTTTT
-	TRBJ2-3	TRBV9	-	CASSVEWETDTQYF	TGTGCCAGCAGCGTAGAATGGGAGACAGATACGCAGTATTTT
-	TRBJ1-4	TRBV4-3	-	CASSQDVAYNEKLFF	TGCGCCAGCAGCCAAGACGTTGCATATAATGAAAAACTGTTTTTT
-	TRBJ1-2	TRBV28	-	CASSSELRGYTF	TGTGCCAGCAGTTCCGAGCTCAGGGGCTACACCTTC
TRBD2	TRBJ2-7	TRBV11-2	once	CASSLSSGGRGYEQYF	TGTGCCAGCAGCCTATCATCGGGGGGTCGGGGATACGAGCAGTACTTC
TRBD1	TRBJ2-1	TRBV7-3	-	CASSLAGRDRGFF	TGTGCCAGCAGCTTGGCCGGGCGGGACAGGGGATTCTTC
-	TRBJ2-5	TRBV4-3	-	CASSQTVQETQYF	TGCGCCAGCAGCCAGACAGTTCAAGAGACCCAGTACTTC
-	TRBJ1-5	TRBV7-2	-	CASSSEPGQPQHF	TGTGCCAGCAGCTCCGAGCCGGGGCAGCCCCAGCATTTT
-	TRBJ2-5	TRBV10-2	-	CASSDLRIARRGGETQYF	TGCGCCAGCAGTGACCTCCGGATAGCGCGCAGGGGAGGGGAGACCCAGTACTTC
-	TRBJ2-2	TRBV21-1	-	CASSSAGGPTGELFF	TGTGCCAGCAGCTCGGCAGGGGGCCCCACCGGGGAGCTGTTTTTT
-	TRBJ2-1	TRBV6-5	-	CASSYSARGYNEQFF	TGTGCCAGCAGTTACTCGGCTAGGGGCTACAATGAGCAGTTCTTC
-	TRBJ2-7	TRBV7-6	once	CASSRPPGRTTLEQYF	TGTGCCAGCAGCAGACCACCGGGACGTACGACCCTCGAGCAGTACTTC
-	TRBJ2-6	TRBV27	-	CASSLSAGTGANVLTF	TGTGCCAGCAGTTTATCGGCGGGGACTGGGGCCAACGTCCTGACTTTC
-	TRBJ2-1	TRBV20-1	-	CSASSVREQFF	TGCAGTGCTAGTTCGGTCCGAGAGCAGTTCTTC
-	TRBJ1-4	TRBV6-6	-	CASSYEGTLIRF	TGTGCCAGCAGTTACGAGGGGACGCTAATACGTTTT
-	TRBJ1-2	TRBV29-1	-	CSVERTWGRDYGYTF	TGCAGCGTTGAACGGACGTGGGGGCGCGACTATGGCTACACCTTC
TRBD2	TRBJ2-1	TRBV19	-	CASSMTSGRVDEQFF	TGTGCCAGTAGTATGACTAGCGGGAGAGTGGATGAGCAGTTCTTC
TRBD1	TRBJ2-7	TRBV2	once	CASSPGQGSYEQYF	TGTGCCAGCAGTCCGGGACAGGGGTCCTACGAGCAGTACTTC
-	TRBJ2-3	TRBV7-6	-	CASSPEFRGAADTQYF	TGTGCCAGCAGCCCGGAGTTCCGGGGGGCCGCAGATACGCAGTATTTT
-	TRBJ2-5	TRBV7-9	-	CASSLRRETQYF	TGTGCCAGCAGCTTACGGAGGGAGACCCAGTACTTC
-	TRBJ2-5	TRBV19	-	CASSPAPVRETQYF	TGTGCCAGTAGTCCTGCACCTGTCCGCGAGACCCAGTACTTC
-	TRBJ2-7	TRBV5-6	-	CASSFRQNYYEQYF	TGTGCCAGCAGTTTTAGACAGAATTACTACGAGCAGTACTTC
-	TRBJ1-1	TRBV19	-	CASSRSGSNTEAFF	TGTGCCAGTAGTCGCTCAGGTTCGAACACTGAAGCTTTCTTT
-	TRBJ2-1	TRBV27	-	CASSLSPLPSYNEQFF	TGTGCCAGCAGTTTATCCCCACTCCCGTCCTACAATGAGCAGTTCTTC
-	TRBJ2-5	TRBV11-3	-	CASSSRYGSGLETQYF	TGTGCCAGCAGCTCTAGGTACGGGAGCGGGTTGGAGACCCAGTACTTC
-	TRBJ1-4	TRBV7-9	-	CASSESFGRGKLFF	TGTGCCAGCAGCGAATCGTTTGGTAGGGGAAAACTGTTTTTT
TRBD1	TRBJ2-2	TRBV4-3	-	CASSHHSGTGAPYTGELFF	TGCGCCAGCAGCCATCACTCCGGGACAGGGGCCCCTTACACCGGGGAGCTGTTTTTT
TRBD1	TRBJ1-6	TRBV28	few	CASTAGQGAISPLHF	TGTGCCAGCACCGCCGGACAGGGGGCGATTTCACCCCTCCACTTT
-	TRBJ2-7	TRBV4-1	-	CASSQAQGQLYEQYF	TGCGCCAGCAGCCAAGCACAGGGCCAGCTCTACGAGCAGTACTTC
-	TRBJ1-6	TRBV4-3	-	CASSQYVDGDNSPLHF	TGCGCCAGCAGCCAATACGTGGACGGGGATAATTCACCCCTCCACTTT
-	TRBJ2-1	TRBV4-3	-	CASSQDPSAYNEQFF	TGCGCCAGCAGCCAGGATCCCAGTGCCTACAATGAGCAGTTCTTC
-	TRBJ2-7	TRBV18	-	CASSPRYSSTYEQYF	TGTGCCAGCTCACCACGCTACAGCTCGACCTACGAGCAGTACTTC
-	TRBJ1-2	TRBV5-5	-	CASSLGVGTSTADTGYTF	TGTGCCAGCAGCTTGGGTGTCGGCACCTCGACAGCTGACACTGGCTACACCTTC
TRBD2	TRBJ2-3	TRBV7-9	-	CASSLSLAGGGDLTDTQYF	TGTGCCAGCAGCTTAAGTCTAGCGGGAGGGGGGGACCTCACAGATACGCAGTATTTT
-	TRBJ2-1	TRBV10-3	-	CAIRVAVYNEQFF	TGTGCCATCAGAGTAGCGGTCTACAATGAGCAGTTCTTC
-	TRBJ2-5	TRBV7-2	-	CASTRRGRGETQYF	TGTGCCAGCACCCGGAGGGGCCGAGGAGAGACCCAGTACTTC
TRBD2	TRBJ2-1	TRBV7-8	-	CASSLTASGTLNEQFF	TGTGCCAGCAGCTTAACCGCTAGCGGGACTCTCAATGAGCAGTTCTTC
-	TRBJ1-2	TRBV6-1	-	CASSEGGYTF	TGTGCCAGCAGTGAAGGGGGCTACACCTTC
-	TRBJ2-7	TRBV5-1	once	CASRRGLGAYEQYF	TGCGCCAGCAGACGAGGATTGGGGGCTTACGAGCAGTACTTC
-	TRBJ2-5	TRBV6-5	-	CASSSRDTQETQYF	TGTGCCAGCAGTTCCCGGGACACTCAAGAGACCCAGTACTTC
TRBD1	TRBJ1-1	TRBV5-4	-	CASSLAPGQANTEAFF	TGTGCCAGCAGCTTGGCCCCCGGACAGGCGAACACTGAAGCTTTCTTT
-	TRBJ2-1	TRBV19	-	CASSIQGGQPYNEQFF	TGTGCCAGTAGTATACAGGGCGGACAACCCTACAATGAGCAGTTCTTC
-	TRBJ1-4	TRBV4-1	-	CASSQEGPHRSTNEKLFF	TGCGCCAGCAGCCAAGAGGGGCCCCACAGGTCGACTAATGAAAAACTGTTTTTT
-	TRBJ1-2	TRBV6-5	-	CASSYSYQNYGYTF	TGTGCCAGCAGTTACTCGTATCAAAACTATGGCTACACCTTC
TRBD1	TRBJ2-7	TRBV7-9	few	CASSAGTGGYEQYF	TGTGCCAGCAGCGCCGGGACAGGGGGCTACGAGCAGTACTTC